The 16 T cell receptor beta chains below were found in one sample sequenced in a study of T cell changes during pregnancy in multiple sclerosis. Method: immunoSEQ multiplex PCR; TCRdb's copy keeps in-frame clones and lacks some. Here the sample spans 15,000 to 20,000 clones, more than 75% being singletons. Source: CD4+ T cells from peripheral blood mononuclear cells, taken in the first trimester of pregnancy. The source of these receptors is a female donor in good health, enrolled as a control in a pregnancy study.

J is TRBJ1-2 and V is TRBV6-5; 9 nucleotides match TRBD1. The V gene's germline CDR1 is MNHEY and CDR2 SVGAGI. The CDR3 length is 15 residues. After removal of 2 bases from V and 7 bases from J, the junction contained 8 bases not matched to a gene. CDR3 sequence (DNA): TGTGCCAGCAGTTACACGGGACAGGGACGTCCTGGCTACACCTTC. This encodes CASSYTGQGRPGYTF.

The chain is built from TRBV7-2 and TRBJ2-5; TRBD2 is a possible D gene (6 bases). This CDR3 contains 17 residues. With 3 bases removed from V and 4 bases from J, the gap between germline ends came to 21 bases. Per the germline V gene, CDR1 is SGHTA and CDR2 is FQGNSA. This CDR3 reads CASSFWGGRGEGETQYF. The CDR3 DNA reads TGTGCCAGCAGCTTCTGGGGAGGACGGGGTGAAGGAGAGACCCAGTACTTC.

This chain uses TRBV2 with TRBJ2-7; TRBD2 agrees at 14 bases. The CDR3 consists of 15 residues. Germline V gives CDR1 SNHLY, CDR2 FYNNEI. The trim removed 7 bases at V and 4 bases at J, leaving 6 bases unmatched. The CDR3 reads CASKRLAGGMYEQYF. The CDR3 DNA is TGTGCCAGCAAAAGACTAGCGGGGGGGATGTACGAGCAGTACTTC.

For the CDR3, the DNA is TGTGCCAGCAGTGAATTGGGCAGGGGGCTTGATGGCTACACCTTC. Encoded protein: CASSELGRGLDGYTF. The chain employs TRBV25-1 and TRBJ1-2; TRBD1 matches 8 bases. Unmatched junction bases numbered 7, after V lost 1 base and J lost 6 bases. Germline CDR1 MGHDK, CDR2 SYGVNS. This CDR3 region has 15 residues.

The chain uses TRBV6-5 and TRBJ2-3; possible D gene TRBD1, 6 bases. With 7 bases removed from V and 3 bases from J, the gap between germline ends came to 11 bases. Germline V gene lookup returns CDR1 MNHEY and CDR2 SVGAGI. The CDR3 is 13 residues long. The CDR3 sequence: CASNLQGTDTQYF. CDR3 bases: TGTGCCAGCAACCTACAGGGAACAGATACGCAGTATTTT.

This clone was counted a few times. V usage is TRBV7-9 and J usage is TRBJ1-5, with D possibly TRBD1 on 6 matching bases. The CDR3 is 13 residues long. Germline loops: CDR1 SEHNR, CDR2 FQNEAQ (reference sequence). V was clipped by 5 bases and J by 4 bases, with 9 bases between them. The CDR3 DNA reads as TGTGCCAGCAGCGCAGGACAGAATCAGCCCCAGCATTTT. It specifies CASSAGQNQPQHF.

This chain links TRBV25-1 with TRBJ2-2, with TRBD1 matching 7 bases. The trim removed 6 bases at V and 0 bases at J, leaving 7 bases unmatched. The germline V gene encodes CDR1 MGHDK and CDR2 SYGVNS. The CDR3 is 16 amino acids. As DNA, the CDR3 is TGTGCCAGCAGGCATACCGGGACAGCGAACACCGGGGAGCTGTTTTTT. As protein: CASRHTGTANTGELFF.

This clone was observed a handful of times. This chain joins TRBV6-6 and TRBJ1-1; 7 bases are a match to TRBD1. In germline, CDR1 is MNHNY, CDR2 SVGAGI (reference sequence). Unmatched junction bases numbered 8, after V lost 6 bases and J lost 1 base. The CDR3 runs 15 residues. CDR3 sequence: CASREHRGGNTEAFF. CDR3 DNA: TGTGCCAGCAGAGAACACAGGGGTGGGAACACTGAAGCTTTCTTT.

The chain joins TRBV5-4 to TRBJ1-3; D ambiguous. Trimming removed 7 bases at V and 8 bases at J, with 16 bases between. CDR1 is SGHNT and CDR2 is YYREEE in the germline V gene (reference sequence). This CDR3 has 13 residues. Here the CDR3 reads CASSRERVDTIYF. In DNA, the CDR3 is TGTGCCAGCTCCCGAGAGAGGGTGGACACCATATATTTT.

V and J are TRBV10-3 and TRBJ1-3; D unresolved. From germline, CDR1 is ENHRY and CDR2 SYGVKD. Trimming removed 10 bases at V and 4 bases at J, with 14 bases between. The CDR3 covers 13 residues. The CDR3 DNA sequence: TGTGCCACCCATGAGGGTGCCGGAAACACCATATATTTT. This sequence encodes CATHEGAGNTIYF.

V and J are TRBV5-6 and TRBJ2-5; D uncertain. V shed 4 bases and J shed 2 bases, with 12 bases lying between them. This CDR3 comprises 14 residues. The germline gives CDR1 SGHDT, CDR2 YYEEEE. The CDR3 DNA is TGTGCCAGCAGCCTGACAACAGTACAAGAGACCCAGTACTTC. This gives the protein CASSLTTVQETQYF.

This clone has only a few counts. The genes are TRBV6-5 and TRBJ2-7; TRBD2 matches 14 bases. Per germline, CDR1 MNHEY and CDR2 SVGAGI. The CDR3 contains 16 residues. Unmatched junction bases numbered 3, after V lost 0 bases and J lost 5 bases. The CDR3 is CASSYSTGLAGDEQYF. As DNA, the CDR3 is TGTGCCAGCAGTTACTCGACGGGACTAGCGGGAGACGAGCAGTACTTC.

This clone came up once. This rearrangement joins TRBV19 to TRBJ2-1, with 7 nucleotides matching TRBD2. This CDR3 is built from 13 residues. V was pared by 7 bases and J by 6 bases, with 6 bases of the junction left unmatched. The V gene's germline CDR1 is LNHDA and CDR2 SQIVND (reference sequence). The CDR3 DNA is TGTGCCAGTAATAAGGGAGGGTCCAATGAGCAGTTCTTC. Its protein product is CASNKGGSNEQFF.

The V and J genes are TRBV30 and TRBJ2-2, with D possibly TRBD2 on 6 matching bases. Germline V gives CDR1 GTSNPN, CDR2 SVGIG (reference sequence). Between the trimmed V and J ends, which lost 0 bases and 5 bases, there was a span of 7 bases. The CDR3 is 13 amino acids. This CDR3 reads CAWSVGGTGELFF. CDR3 sequence (DNA): TGTGCCTGGAGTGTTGGGGGGACCGGGGAGCTGTTTTTT.

The chain joins TRBV4-3 to TRBJ2-1, with TRBD2 matching over 12 bases. The CDR3 spans 15 residues. CDR1 LGHNA and CDR2 YSLEER come from the germline V gene. V lost 1 base, J lost 9 bases, and 4 bases stayed unmatched. CDR3 residues: CASSQGLAGVGEQFF. The CDR3 nucleotides are TGCGCCAGCAGCCAAGGACTAGCGGGGGTAGGTGAGCAGTTCTTC.

The chain is built from TRBV10-3 and TRBJ2-2, with a weak D call TRBD2 (6 bases). The V end was cut by 4 bases, the J end by 1 base, with 7 bases between. The CDR3 is 14 residues long. Per germline, CDR1 ENHRY and CDR2 SYGVKD. The CDR3 loop reads CAISGGVNTGELFF. The CDR3 coding sequence is TGTGCCATCAGTGGGGGGGTGAACACCGGGGAGCTGTTTTTT.